The 8 T cell receptor beta chains below all came from one sample that was sequenced in a study of cytomegalovirus exposure and HLA in healthy donors. Vbeta (60) and Jbeta (13) primers were used in the PCR. This table comes from immunoSEQ multiplex PCR, and its TCRdb copy is limited to in-frame clones, with some not included. The sample carries almost 200,000 clones, 70% to 80% recorded once. The source material was PBMCs. Source of these receptors: a male donor in good health and CMV-seropositive.

The V call is TRBV28, the J call TRBJ2-7, with 9 nucleotides matching TRBD1. Germline V lookup: CDR1 MDHEN, CDR2 SYDVKM. V lost 3 bases and J lost 2; bases outside the gene matches: 8. The CDR3 is 16 residues long. The CDR3, as DNA: TGTGCCAGCAGTTTGACAGGGGGTATCCCCCCCTACGAGCAGTACTTC. Its translation: CASSLTGGIPPYEQYF.

V usage is TRBV4-2 and J usage is TRBJ2-4; 11 bases agree with TRBD2. J was trimmed by 8 bases and V by 2 bases; bases with no gene match: 8. The CDR3 is 16 residues long. CDR1 is LGHNA, CDR2 YNFKEQ, per germline. This CDR3 is CASSQIAGGREDIQYF. In DNA form, the CDR3 reads TGTGCCAGCAGCCAAATAGCGGGGGGGAGGGAGGACATTCAGTACTTC.

The V gene is TRBV7-2, the J gene TRBJ2-5, with 7 bases matching TRBD1. The germline gives CDR1 SGHTA, CDR2 FQGNSA. The J segment lost 5 bases and the V segment lost 5 bases, leaving 2 bases of the junction unmatched. This CDR3 contains 12 residues. The CDR3 loop reads CASSARGETQYF. In DNA, the CDR3 is TGTGCCAGCAGCGCCAGGGGGGAGACCCAGTACTTC.

V and J are TRBV5-5 and TRBJ2-2; possible D gene TRBD1, 5 bases. The CDR3 runs 17 residues. CDR1 and CDR2 from the germline V gene are SGHKS and YYEKEE (reference sequence). With 7 bases removed from V and 4 bases from J, the gap between germline ends came to 23 bases. CDR3 residues: CASLNTRSGRVTGELFF. For the CDR3, the DNA is TGTGCCAGCCTAAATACCCGTTCAGGGCGTGTCACCGGGGAGCTGTTTTTT.

This chain joins TRBV9 and TRBJ1-3; D is unclear. The CDR3 spans 14 residues. V was shortened by 0 bases and J by 0 bases, with 4 bases between the two germline ends. Per the germline V gene, CDR1 is SGDLS and CDR2 is YYNGEE. This chain's CDR3 is CASSVEYSGNTIYF. The CDR3 nucleotides are TGTGCCAGCAGCGTAGAATACTCTGGAAACACCATATATTTT.

This clone showed up just a few times. The chain combines TRBV9 with TRBJ1-1; D not certain. The CDR3 runs to 15 residues. Trimming took off 0 bases at V and 1 base at J, with 10 bases between the two ends. Germline CDR1 is SGDLS and CDR2 is YYNGEE. CDR3 DNA sequence: TGTGCCAGCAGCGTAGGTTCCCAGGCGAACACTGAAGCTTTCTTT. This codes for CASSVGSQANTEAFF.

V and J are TRBV4-1 and TRBJ2-7; D might be TRBD2 (5 bases). Trimming removed 2 bases at V and 3 bases at J, with 20 bases between. The germline V gene has CDR1 MGHRA and CDR2 YSYEKL. The CDR3 is 17 amino acids. CDR3: CASSQKPKGLRNYEQYF. DNA for the CDR3: TGCGCCAGCAGCCAAAAACCCAAAGGACTGCGAAACTACGAGCAGTACTTC.

This chain uses TRBV7-6 with TRBJ2-3, with 7 bases identical to TRBD1. Germline CDR1 and CDR2: SGHVS and FNYEAQ. V shed 3 bases and J 3 bases; nucleotides not matched to a gene: 3. The CDR3 extends over 14 amino acids. The chain's CDR3 is CASSFPGQTDTQYF. DNA for the CDR3: TGTGCCAGCAGCTTCCCGGGACAGACAGATACGCAGTATTTT. Drawing the rest from reference TRBV7-6 and TRBJ2-3, the complete variable domain is GAGVSQSPRYKVTKRGQDVALRCDPISGHVSLYWYRQALGQGPEFLTYFNYEAQQDKSGLPNDRFSAERPEGSISTLTIQRTEQRDSAMYRCASSFPGQTDTQYFGPGTRLTVL.